This T cell receptor (beta chain) comes out of a study of OX40 agonist ivuxolimab in advanced cancers. Systemic immunosuppression or a history of autoimmune disease excluded patients. Samples of blood were obtained at baseline, on cycle 4 day 1, and on cycle 7 day 1. Germline assignment: CDR1 SQVTM and CDR2 ANQGSEA. This CDR3 comprises 14 residues. V lost 3 bases, J lost 3 bases, and 14 bases lay in between. With regard to this clone: What it binds is unknown.

Using immunoSEQ multiplex PCR, the repertoire was profiled, and TCRdb retains in-frame clones only, with some absent. The data hold 15,000 to 20,000 clones, with about nine tenths observed a single time. The study's findings and limits: Circulating CD4+ and CD8+ T cells showed clonal expansion by week 6 at 0.1 to 3.0 mg/kg. No determination was made of the antigen specificity of the expanded peripheral T cells.

V gene TRBV29-1 combines with J gene TRBJ2-5; D unclear. The receptor was isolated from an adult with an advanced solid tumor such as melanoma, head and neck, liver or kidney cancer. This specimen consisted of CD4+ or CD8+ T cells sorted from blood, obtained in a trial of the OX40 agonist ivuxolimab. The CDR3 DNA reads TGCAGCGTTGAGGGGTTATCAGGAAAAGAGACCCAGTACTTC. Encoded protein: CSVEGLSGKETQYF.